This T cell receptor (beta chain) was retrieved from a study of blood T cell repertoires in COVID-19. Profiling relied on immunoSEQ multiplex PCR, and the TCRdb table lists in-frame clones only, not all of them. The sample contains fewer than 300,000 clones, roughly 86% of which appear only once. Trimming removed 7 bases from V and 7 bases from J; junction bases left unmatched: 4. This CDR3 has 13 residues. Germline loops: CDR1 SNHLY, CDR2 FYNNEI. The sequence was collected from a man younger than 30 with active or convalescent COVID-19. What was sequenced was peripheral blood. The J gene is TRBJ1-2, the V gene TRBV2; 12 bases agree with TRBD1. CDR3 amino acids: CASTGDRGPGYTF. The CDR3 DNA sequence: TGTGCCAGCACCGGGGACAGGGGGCCTGGCTACACCTTC.